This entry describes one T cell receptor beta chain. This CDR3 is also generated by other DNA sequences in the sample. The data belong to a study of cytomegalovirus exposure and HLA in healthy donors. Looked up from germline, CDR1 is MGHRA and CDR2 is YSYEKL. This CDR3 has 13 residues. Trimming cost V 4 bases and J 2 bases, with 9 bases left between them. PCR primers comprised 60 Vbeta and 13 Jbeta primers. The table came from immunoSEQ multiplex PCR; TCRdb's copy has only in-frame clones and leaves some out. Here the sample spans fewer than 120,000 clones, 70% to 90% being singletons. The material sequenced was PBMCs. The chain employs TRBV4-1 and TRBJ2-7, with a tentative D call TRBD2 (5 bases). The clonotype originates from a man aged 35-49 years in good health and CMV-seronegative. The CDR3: CASSPPEAYEQYF. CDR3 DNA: TGCGCCAGCAGCCCACCGGAGGCCTACGAGCAGTACTTC.